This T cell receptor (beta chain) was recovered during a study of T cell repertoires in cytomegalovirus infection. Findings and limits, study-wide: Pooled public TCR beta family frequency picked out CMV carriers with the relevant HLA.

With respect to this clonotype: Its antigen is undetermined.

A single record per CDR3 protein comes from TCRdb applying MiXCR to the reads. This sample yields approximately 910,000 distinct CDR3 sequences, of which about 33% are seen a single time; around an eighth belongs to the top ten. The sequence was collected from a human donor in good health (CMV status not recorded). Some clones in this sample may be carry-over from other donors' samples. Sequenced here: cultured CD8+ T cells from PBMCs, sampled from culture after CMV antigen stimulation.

The CDR3, as DNA: TGTGCCAGCAGCCCAAGGACAGGGATCAACACAGATACGCAGTATTTT. Encoded protein: CASSPRTGINTDTQYF. V and J are TRBV11-2 and TRBJ2-3; 8 bases align to TRBD1. The CDR3 totals 16 residues. V dropped 5 bases and J dropped 2; count of bases not matched to a gene: 9. Per germline, CDR1 SGHAT and CDR2 FQNNGV.